Listed below are T cell receptor beta chains from one sample, sequenced in a study of cytomegalovirus exposure and HLA in healthy donors. Clones were read by immunoSEQ multiplex PCR, and TCRdb kept only the in-frame ones, dropping some. The profile shows about 130,000 clones, roughly 80% of them singletons. The source material was PBMCs. The receptors originated from a man aged 25-40 years in good health and CMV-seronegative. CDR3s include the opening cysteine and the closing phenylalanine or tryptophan. The D gene is left open where the match is weak. Rows give clone size only sometimes, using once, few, many, or a class for an expanded clone.

CDR3aa	CDR3nt	abundance	j_gene	v_gene	d_gene
CASSFLGGLNTEAFF	TGTGCCAGCAGTTTCCTGGGGGGATTGAACACTGAAGCTTTCTTT	-	TRBJ1-1	TRBV6-1	-
CATSRELPSGITDTQYF	TGTGCCACCAGCAGAGAATTGCCTAGCGGGATAACAGATACGCAGTATTTT	-	TRBJ2-3	TRBV15	TRBD2
CASSFAGGLNTEAFF	TGTGCCAGCAGTTTCGCCGGGGGGTTGAACACTGAAGCTTTCTTT	-	TRBJ1-1	TRBV28	-
CASSWGGSGGTEAFF	TGTGCCAGCAGCTGGGGGGGGTCGGGGGGCACTGAAGCTTTCTTT	-	TRBJ1-1	TRBV7-8	-
CASSPGTVQPQHF	TGTGCCAGCAGCCCTGGGACAGTTCAGCCCCAGCATTTT	-	TRBJ1-5	TRBV9	TRBD1
CASSRTGIHEQFF	TGCGCCAGCAGCCGGACAGGTATCCATGAGCAGTTCTTC	-	TRBJ2-1	TRBV5-1	TRBD1
CASSHTAGGGPTYEQYF	TGTGCCAGCAGCCACACGGCGGGGGGAGGCCCAACCTACGAGCAGTACTTC	-	TRBJ2-7	TRBV7-8	TRBD2
CASSLRSGSGNTRFLREQFF	TGTGCCAGCAGCTTAAGGTCTGGTAGCGGGAACACCCGTTTCCTTCGTGAGCAGTTCTTC	-	TRBJ2-1	TRBV13	TRBD2
CASSPDPGLAVPYEQYF	TGTGCCAGCAGTCCCGACCCGGGACTAGCGGTACCCTACGAGCAGTACTTC	-	TRBJ2-7	TRBV28	TRBD2
CAWSVLPEAFF	TGTGCCTGGAGTGTACTCCCTGAAGCTTTCTTT	few	TRBJ1-1	TRBV30	-
CASSAGTITEAFF	TGTGCCAGCAGTGCCGGGACAATAACTGAAGCTTTCTTT	-	TRBJ1-1	TRBV28	-
CSVEERNEQFF	TGCAGCGTTGAAGAACGGAATGAGCAGTTCTTC	-	TRBJ2-1	TRBV29-1	-
CASSPWDRFSYEQYF	TGTGCCAGCAGTCCGTGGGACAGATTCTCCTACGAGCAGTACTTC	-	TRBJ2-7	TRBV28	TRBD1
CASSPDRVYGYPF	TGTGCCAGCTCTCCGGACAGGGTCTATGGCTACCCCTTC	once	TRBJ1-2	TRBV18	TRBD1
CASSIVTEKIQYF	TGTGCCAGTAGTATAGTTACAGAGAAAATTCAGTACTTC	-	TRBJ2-4	TRBV19	-
CAWNPNLELADNEQFF	TGTGCCTGGAATCCGAATTTAGAACTAGCGGACAATGAGCAGTTCTTC	-	TRBJ2-1	TRBV30	TRBD2
CSVVTGVSYGYTF	TGCAGCGTTGTGACAGGGGTTTCCTATGGCTACACCTTC	-	TRBJ1-2	TRBV29-1	TRBD1
CASSFQKSEQYF	TGTGCCAGCAGCTTCCAGAAGTCCGAGCAGTACTTC	-	TRBJ2-7	TRBV13	-
CASSLVLAEGTDTQYF	TGCGCCAGCAGCTTAGTCCTAGCGGAGGGCACAGATACGCAGTATTTT	-	TRBJ2-3	TRBV5-1	TRBD2
CASSQQGTTSEQYF	TGTGCCAGCAGCCAACAGGGGACAACTAGCGAGCAGTACTTC	-	TRBJ2-7	TRBV7-9	TRBD1
CSAGTSGSHEQFF	TGCAGCGCCGGGACTAGCGGGAGTCATGAGCAGTTCTTC	-	TRBJ2-1	TRBV29-1	TRBD2
CASSLGPGGYDEQYF	TGTGCCAGCTCACTGGGGCCAGGGGGCTACGACGAGCAGTACTTC	-	TRBJ2-7	TRBV18	TRBD1
CASSLHRSAEIVYEQYF	TGTGCCAGCAGTTTACACAGGTCCGCCGAAATAGTTTACGAGCAGTACTTC	-	TRBJ2-7	TRBV28	-
CASSVISGRARHEQFF	TGCGCCAGCAGCGTGATTAGCGGGAGGGCCCGGCATGAGCAGTTCTTC	-	TRBJ2-1	TRBV5-1	TRBD2
CASSFWTSGTTDTQYF	TGTGCCAGCAGCTTCTGGACTAGCGGGACCACAGATACGCAGTATTTT	-	TRBJ2-3	TRBV5-6	TRBD2
CASIPGRGKTGELFF	TGTGCCAGCATCCCGGGCAGGGGAAAAACCGGGGAGCTGTTTTTT	-	TRBJ2-2	TRBV27	-
CASSEIQGGAEAFF	TGTGCCAGTAGCGAAATCCAGGGTGGGGCTGAAGCTTTCTTT	-	TRBJ1-1	TRBV19	-
CASSFRRGSGIGETQYF	TGTGCCAGCAGTTTTCGTCGGGGTAGCGGAATAGGGGAGACCCAGTACTTC	-	TRBJ2-5	TRBV28	-
CASSEGGLGEQFF	TGTGCCAGCAGCGAAGGGGGTTTGGGTGAGCAGTTCTTC	-	TRBJ2-1	TRBV9	-
CASSFRSGLETQYF	TGTGCTAGCAGCTTTCGGTCAGGGCTGGAGACCCAGTACTTC	-	TRBJ2-5	TRBV7-7	-
CASSVGAGVSYNEQFF	TGTGCCAGCAGCGTAGGGGCGGGAGTGTCCTACAATGAGCAGTTCTTC	-	TRBJ2-1	TRBV9	TRBD2
CASSQVDRNTDTQYF	TGCGCCAGCAGCCAAGTGGACAGGAACACAGATACGCAGTATTTT	few	TRBJ2-3	TRBV4-3	TRBD1
CASIRGAEAFF	TGTGCCAGTATTCGGGGGGCTGAAGCTTTCTTT	-	TRBJ1-1	TRBV19	-
CASSSQGALYEQYF	TGTGCCAGCAGTTCACAGGGGGCCCTCTACGAGCAGTACTTC	-	TRBJ2-7	TRBV27	TRBD1
CAISETQQGNEQYF	TGTGCCATCAGTGAGACCCAGCAGGGCAACGAGCAGTACTTC	-	TRBJ2-7	TRBV10-3	-
CASSLPTSGSDNEQFF	TGCGCCAGCAGCCTACCGACTAGCGGATCCGACAATGAGCAGTTCTTC	-	TRBJ2-1	TRBV5-1	TRBD2
CSVESPRGAVGELFF	TGCAGCGTTGAATCCCCGCGGGGGGCGGTCGGGGAGCTGTTTTTT	-	TRBJ2-2	TRBV29-1	TRBD2
CASSRESAGANVLTF	TGTGCCAGCAGCCGGGAATCAGCTGGGGCCAACGTCCTGACTTTC	once	TRBJ2-6	TRBV2	-
CASSLLNGQLAYEQYF	TGTGCCAGCAGCTTGCTTAACGGACAGCTTGCCTACGAGCAGTACTTC	-	TRBJ2-7	TRBV5-6	-
CASSISGSYNEQFF	TGTGCCAGTAGTATTAGCGGGTCTTACAATGAGCAGTTCTTC	-	TRBJ2-1	TRBV19	TRBD2
CATGGANYGYTF	TGTGCCACCGGGGGGGCTAACTATGGCTACACCTTC	once	TRBJ1-2	TRBV25-1	-
CASSLIGTTYNEQFF	TGCGCCAGCAGCTTGATAGGGACAACTTACAATGAGCAGTTCTTC	few	TRBJ2-1	TRBV5-1	-
CASSPLLDTSSHEQFF	TGTGCCAGCAGTCCACTTCTAGACACTAGCAGCCATGAGCAGTTCTTC	once	TRBJ2-1	TRBV28	-
CASSPRDRIATNEKLFF	TGCGCCAGCAGCCCCCGGGACAGAATAGCAACTAATGAAAAACTGTTTTTT	-	TRBJ1-4	TRBV4-1	TRBD1
CSALWTGEAFF	TGCAGTGCTTTATGGACAGGAGAAGCTTTCTTT	-	TRBJ1-1	TRBV20-1	TRBD1
CASGTSTNEKLFF	TGTGCCAGTGGGACTTCAACTAATGAAAAACTGTTTTTT	-	TRBJ1-4	TRBV9	-
CASSQGEGTYGYTF	TGCGCCAGCAGCCAAGGGGAGGGTACCTATGGCTACACCTTC	-	TRBJ1-2	TRBV4-1	-
CASSLVGTGGQFF	TGTGCCAGCAGCTTAGTAGGGACAGGGGGGCAGTTCTTC	-	TRBJ2-1	TRBV7-9	TRBD1
CASSLMADYNEQFF	TGTGCCAGCAGCTTGATGGCGGATTACAATGAGCAGTTCTTC	-	TRBJ2-1	TRBV5-4	-
CASSSPGQGGTQAFF	TGTGCCAGCAGTTCACCGGGACAGGGGGGTACCCAAGCTTTCTTT	-	TRBJ1-1	TRBV7-9	TRBD1
CASSIWTGNTEAFF	TGTGCCAGTAGTATATGGACAGGGAACACTGAAGCTTTCTTT	-	TRBJ1-1	TRBV19	TRBD1
CASRTGGRGTGELFF	TGTGCCAGTAGAACAGGGGGCCGTGGCACCGGGGAGCTGTTTTTT	-	TRBJ2-2	TRBV19	TRBD1